The rows below give T cell receptor beta chains drawn from one sample of a study of identifying expanded T cells in peripheral blood. The protocol was immunoSEQ multiplex PCR, while the TCRdb copy is restricted to in-frame clones and leaves out a portion. The sample lists some 100,000 clones; 88% were seen once. Sequenced material: blood. Receptor source: a person aged 18 to 69 in good health. CDR3s include the opening cysteine and the closing phenylalanine or tryptophan. Each record gives: J gene, D gene, V gene, clone size, CDR3 protein, CDR3 DNA. The D gene is left open where the match is weak. Not every row has a clone size; where given, it reads once, few, many or a size class.

TRBJ2-7 TRBD1 TRBV5-1 NA CASSPQTGLDEQYF TGCGCCAGCAGCCCCCAGACAGGGCTTGACGAGCAGTACTTC
TRBJ1-2 NA TRBV19 once CASSIAQGVGGYTF TGTGCCAGTAGTATAGCACAAGGGGTGGGAGGCTACACCTTC
TRBJ1-2 NA TRBV5-1 NA CASSAEGVANYGYTF TGCGCCAGCAGCGCTGAGGGGGTAGCTAACTATGGCTACACCTTC
TRBJ2-7 NA TRBV29-1 NA CSVDPPPYF TGCAGCGTTGATCCTCCACCGTACTTC
TRBJ1-1 NA TRBV28 NA CASSRDIREAFF TGTGCCAGCAGCCGTGACATACGCGAAGCTTTCTTT
TRBJ2-5 NA TRBV11-2 NA CASSLEAGQETQYF TGTGCCAGCAGCTTAGAGGCAGGACAAGAGACCCAGTACTTC
TRBJ2-5 TRBD2 TRBV19 NA CASSPGLAMKTQYF TGTGCCAGTTCTCCGGGACTAGCAATGAAGACCCAGTACTTC
TRBJ1-1 NA TRBV6-1 NA CASRKDMNTEAFF TGTGCCAGCAGGAAAGATATGAACACTGAAGCTTTCTTT
TRBJ2-1 NA TRBV27 NA CASSLYSGSYNEQFF TGTGCCAGCAGTTTATATAGCGGAAGCTACAATGAGCAGTTCTTC
TRBJ1-1 NA TRBV23-1 NA CASSQSRGGRSCGTEAFF TGCGCCAGCAGTCAATCGCGCGGGGGCCGCTCGTGTGGCACTGAAGCTTTCTTT
TRBJ2-7 NA TRBV2 NA CASTSGSRNEQYF TGTGCCAGCACCTCGGGATCTCGGAACGAGCAGTACTTC
TRBJ2-5 NA TRBV6-5 NA CASSGTRIETQYF TGTGCCAGCAGCGGAACTAGGATTGAGACCCAGTACTTC
TRBJ1-1 NA TRBV28 NA CASQYQGRDTEAFF TGTGCCAGCCAGTATCAGGGGAGGGACACTGAAGCTTTCTTT
TRBJ1-3 NA TRBV18 NA CASSPGPTDTIYF TGTGCCAGCTCACCGGGCCCCACTGACACCATATATTTT
TRBJ1-2 NA TRBV6-5 NA CASRSLPGGYTF TGTGCCAGCAGATCTCTACCGGGTGGCTACACCTTC